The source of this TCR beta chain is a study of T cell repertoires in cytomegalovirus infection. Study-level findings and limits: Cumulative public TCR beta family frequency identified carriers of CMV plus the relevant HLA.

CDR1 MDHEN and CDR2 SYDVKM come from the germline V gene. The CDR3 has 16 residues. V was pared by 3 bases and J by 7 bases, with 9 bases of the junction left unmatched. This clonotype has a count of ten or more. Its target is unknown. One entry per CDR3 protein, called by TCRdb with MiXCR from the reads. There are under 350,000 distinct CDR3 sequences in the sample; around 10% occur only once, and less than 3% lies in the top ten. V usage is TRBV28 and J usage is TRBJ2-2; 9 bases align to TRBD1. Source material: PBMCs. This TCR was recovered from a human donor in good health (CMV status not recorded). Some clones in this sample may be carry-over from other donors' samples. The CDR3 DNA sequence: TGTGCCAGCAGTTTCTCGACCGGGACAGGGCACGGGGAGCTGTTTTTT. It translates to CASSFSTGTGHGELFF.